Below are 26 T cell receptor beta chains sequenced from a single sample in a study of naive and memory T cell subsets. Two oligonucleotides, mixed equimolar, formed the beta constant-region primer covering TRBC1 and TRBC2. The ligated cDNA underwent four PCR rounds using SP2 and nested alpha and beta constant-region primers. MiXCR, applied by TCRdb to the UMI-ligation and nested PCR reads, yields one record per CDR3 protein. Of about 120,000 distinct CDR3 sequences in the sample, 35% to 40% were seen once. Sample: central memory CD4+ T cells from blood. These receptors were collected from a human donor in good health.

The J gene is TRBJ2-1, the V gene TRBV4-1, with D tentatively TRBD1 or TRBD2 (5 bases each). There are 15 residues in the CDR3. Trimming took 5 bases from V and 0 from J, leaving 11 bases between them. Germline CDR1 MGHRA, CDR2 YSYEKL. The CDR3: CASSLGPTSYNEQFF. The DNA for the CDR3 is TGCGCCAGCAGCTTGGGACCCACCTCCTACAATGAGCAGTTCTTC.

By proportion, this clonotype is medium-sized (0.01 to 0.1%). The DNA for the CDR3 is TGCAGTGCTAGAGATCAGTGGGCAGGGAATCAGCCCCAGCATTTT. This translates into CSARDQWAGNQPQHF. The chain combines TRBV20-1 with TRBJ1-5; possible D gene TRBD1, 5 bases. This CDR3 region has 15 residues. Trimming cost V 0 bases and J 4 bases, with 13 bases left between them. CDR1 and CDR2 (germline): DFQATT, SNEGSKA (reference sequence).

This clonotype occurred once. The CDR3: CASSVGLGGTNEKLFF. The CDR3 DNA sequence: TGTGCCAGCAGCGTAGGGCTCGGCGGAACTAATGAAAAACTGTTTTTT. The chain is built from TRBV9 and TRBJ1-4; D unclear. V dropped 0 bases and J dropped 1 base, with 10 bases sitting between them. CDR1 is SGDLS and CDR2 is YYNGEE in the germline V gene. CDR3 length: 16 amino acids.

This clonotype has a single count. The chain has TRBV7-2 and TRBJ1-5; possible D gene TRBD1, 6 bases. V lost 4 bases and J lost 7, with 17 bases in between. CDR3 length: 15 amino acids. The germline gives CDR1 SGHTA, CDR2 FQGNSA. DNA for the CDR3: TGTGCCAGCAGCTCCTCAAGGGGGGCCGGGCAGCCCCAGCATTTT. Its protein is CASSSSRGAGQPQHF.

The chain combines TRBV29-1 with TRBJ1-1; 8 bases are shared with TRBD1. Trimming removed 6 bases from V and 7 bases from J; junction bases left unmatched: 4. Germline V gene sequence: CDR1 SQVTM, CDR2 ANQGSEA. The CDR3 runs 11 residues. The DNA for the CDR3 is TGCAGCGTGGAGACAGGGGTTGAAGCTTTCTTT. Its translation: CSVETGVEAFF.

V is TRBV19 and J is TRBJ2-3; unclear D gene. Germline V gene data show CDR1 as LNHDA and CDR2 as SQIVND (reference sequence). This CDR3 comprises 13 residues. Deletions cut 0 bases from V and 9 bases from J, with 10 bases between. CDR3 DNA sequence: TGTGCCAGTAGTATAGACCTCGGACCCACGCAGTATTTT. The encoded protein is CASSIDLGPTQYF.

This clonotype was seen a few times. The J gene is TRBJ2-7, the V gene TRBV6-5; D may match TRBD1 or TRBD2 (5 bases each). This CDR3 spans 16 amino acids. Germline V gene lookup returns CDR1 MNHEY and CDR2 SVGAGI. V lost 0 bases, J lost 7 bases, and 19 bases lay in between. CDR3 in DNA: TGTGCCAGCAGTTACTCCCGGGGCCAGAGCGCCGGGGAGCAGTACTTC. Its translation is CASSYSRGQSAGEQYF.

The chain carries TRBV20-1 and TRBJ1-4, with unresolved D. There are 16 residues in the CDR3. V was cut by 3 bases and J by 0 bases, with 14 bases left in between. Germline values: CDR1 DFQATT, CDR2 SNEGSKA (reference sequence). CDR3 residues: CSASPAGLATNEKLFF. In DNA, the CDR3 is TGCAGTGCTAGCCCCGCGGGCCTTGCAACTAATGAAAAACTGTTTTTT.

This clonotype has a single count. This rearrangement joins TRBV1 to TRBJ1-1. TRBV1 is termed a pseudogene. This CDR3 is built from 13 residues. The CDR3 reads CTSSHFGATEAFF. The CDR3 bases are TGCACCAGCAGCCACTTCGGAGCCACTGAAGCTTTCTTT.

This clonotype came up a few times. This chain uses TRBV24-1 with TRBJ2-1; 11 positions match TRBD2. The junction had 1 base not matched to a gene; V was cut back by 9 bases and J by 4 bases. Germline lookup yields CDR1 KGHDR and CDR2 SFDVKD. This CDR3 comprises 13 residues. Here the CDR3 reads CATGTSGYNEQFF. Here the CDR3 DNA reads TGTGCCACCGGGACTAGCGGTTACAATGAGCAGTTCTTC.

J is TRBJ1-2 and V is TRBV24-1; perhaps TRBD1 as D (6 bases). The germline gives CDR1 KGHDR, CDR2 SFDVKD. Deletions cut 7 bases from V and 2 bases from J, with 19 bases between. The CDR3 spans 16 residues. CDR3 bases: TGTGCCACCAGCACCGGACTGGGACACTTCAACTATGGCTACACCTTC. Its protein product is CATSTGLGHFNYGYTF.

J is TRBJ2-1 and V is TRBV14; the D is unclear. The ends were cut back, 1 base at V and 4 bases at J, with 8 bases in the middle. This CDR3 contains 14 residues. Looked up from germline, CDR1 is SGHDN and CDR2 is FVKESK. The CDR3 region has the DNA TGTGCCAGCAGCCAAGCCGGAGCATACAATGAGCAGTTCTTC. Protein: CASSQAGAYNEQFF.

This clonotype occurred a few times. The chain is built from TRBV20-1 and TRBJ2-7; possibly TRBD2 for D (5 bases). V lost 5 bases to trimming and J lost 4 bases, with 18 bases between them. The CDR3 extends over 14 amino acids. Looked up from germline, CDR1 is DFQATT and CDR2 is SNEGSKA (reference sequence). In DNA form, the CDR3 reads TGCAGTGCTGGAGGCCTAGGGTTGAAATACGAGCAGTACTTC. Translated, it gives CSAGGLGLKYEQYF.

V is TRBV28 and J is TRBJ1-4; tentative D call: TRBD1 (6 bases). Looked up from germline, CDR1 is MDHEN and CDR2 is SYDVKM. The CDR3 loop spans 14 amino acids. V was trimmed by 2 bases and J by 8 bases, leaving 12 bases between them. The CDR3, as DNA: TGTGCCAGCAGTTTAACAGGGTGGGAGGAAAAACTGTTTTTT. Protein product: CASSLTGWEEKLFF.

The chain joins TRBV6-2 or TRBV6-3 to TRBJ1-5, with a possible D match to TRBD1 (5 bases). Germline-derived CDR1 and CDR2 are MNHEY and SVGEGT. The V end was cut by 6 bases, the J end by 3 bases, with 15 bases between. This CDR3 has 15 residues. This CDR3 is CASRHAQAFNQPQHF. CDR3 nucleotides: TGTGCCAGCAGACACGCACAGGCCTTCAATCAGCCCCAGCATTTT.

Only a few counts were recorded for this clonotype. CDR3 DNA sequence: TGCAGTGCTAGAGAGAGGGTATCCGGGGAGCTGTTTTTT. Translated, it gives CSARERVSGELFF. The V call is TRBV20-1, the J call TRBJ2-2; TRBD2 might be the D (5 bases). Germline assignment: CDR1 DFQATT and CDR2 SNEGSKA (reference sequence). The CDR3 runs to 13 residues. The V end lost 0 bases, the J end lost 6 bases, and 8 bases lay between the germline ends.

The rearrangement joins TRBV5-1 to TRBJ2-1; no definite D call. CDR1 is SGHRS, CDR2 YFSETQ, per germline. With 4 bases removed from V and 2 bases from J, the gap between germline ends came to 13 bases. This CDR3 is built from 15 residues. The CDR3 loop reads CASSVGRQTYNEQFF. CDR3 in DNA: TGCGCCAGCAGCGTCGGACGGCAAACCTACAATGAGCAGTTCTTC.

This clonotype was seen a few times. The gene calls are TRBV13 and TRBJ2-5; perhaps TRBD1 as D (6 bases). V lost 2 bases and J lost 5, with 9 bases in between. Germline lookup yields CDR1 PRHDT and CDR2 FYEKMQ (reference sequence). This CDR3 comprises 13 residues. The DNA of the CDR3 is TGTGCCAGCAGCTTAAGACAGGCGGAGACCCAGTACTTC. Protein product: CASSLRQAETQYF.

The J gene is TRBJ2-7, the V gene TRBV5-1, with D hard to call. The CDR3 spans 17 residues. Germline CDR1 is SGHRS and CDR2 is YFSETQ. V lost 0 bases and J lost 6, with 22 bases in between. Here the CDR3 reads CASSLAINLANPFEQYF. CDR3 DNA sequence: TGCGCCAGCAGCTTGGCAATCAACCTCGCGAACCCCTTCGAGCAGTACTTC.

The V call is TRBV27, the J call TRBJ1-2, with 7 bases aligning to TRBD1. CDR1 is MNHEY, CDR2 SMNVEV, per germline (reference sequence). The trim removed 0 bases at V and 3 bases at J, leaving 1 base unmatched. This CDR3 contains 14 residues. Here the CDR3 DNA reads TGTGCCAGCAGTTTATCGAGGGGGCACTATGGCTACACCTTC. This sequence encodes CASSLSRGHYGYTF.

The chain couples TRBV5-4 to TRBJ2-1, with 9 positions matching TRBD2. Germline V gene lookup returns CDR1 SGHNT and CDR2 YYREEE (reference sequence). The CDR3 is 15 residues long. V gave up 4 bases and J gave up 10 bases; unmatched junction bases: 12. The CDR3 region is CASSHPGLASWEQFF. The DNA for the CDR3 is TGTGCCAGCAGCCATCCGGGACTAGCTTCGTGGGAGCAGTTCTTC.

This clonotype was seen more than once but under ten times. The chain has TRBV28 and TRBJ2-6; 9 bases map to TRBD1. The length of the CDR3 is 17 residues. Unmatched junction bases numbered 4, after V lost 4 bases and J lost 0 bases. The germline gives CDR1 MDHEN, CDR2 SYDVKM. The CDR3: CASSSGTGYSGANVLTF. Here the CDR3 DNA reads TGTGCCAGCAGTTCCGGGACAGGGTACTCTGGGGCCAACGTCCTGACTTTC.

The sample holds a few counts of this clonotype. The chain carries TRBV6-5 and TRBJ2-3; the D call may be TRBD1 or TRBD2 (5 bases each). Per germline, CDR1 MNHEY and CDR2 SVGAGI. V lost 0 bases and J lost 5, with 12 bases in between. The CDR3 spans 15 residues. CDR3 in DNA: TGTGCCAGCAGTTACTCAGGGGAGCAGGGAGATACGCAGTATTTT. This codes for CASSYSGEQGDTQYF.

V is TRBV20-1 and J is TRBJ2-1; the match to TRBD2 covers 11 bases. CDR1 is DFQATT, CDR2 SNEGSKA, per germline (reference sequence). The CDR3 spans 17 residues. J was trimmed by 0 bases and V by 5 bases; bases with no gene match: 9. The CDR3 reads CSAPGTSGESSYNEQFF. In DNA form, the CDR3 reads TGCAGTGCTCCCGGGACTAGCGGCGAGAGCTCCTACAATGAGCAGTTCTTC.

V usage is TRBV6-6 and J usage is TRBJ1-5, with D possibly being TRBD1 (6 bases). Germline assignment: CDR1 MNHNY and CDR2 SVGAGI (reference sequence). CDR3 length: 14 amino acids. V lost 2 bases, J lost 6 bases, and 11 bases lay in between. CDR3 nucleotide sequence: TGTGCCAGCAGTTACAGGACAGAACGTCAGCCCCAGCATTTT. This translates into CASSYRTERQPQHF.

The genes are TRBV7-2 and TRBJ1-2; TRBD1 matches at 8 bases. Germline-derived CDR1 and CDR2 are SGHTA and FQGNSA. The J segment lost 1 base and the V segment lost 3 bases, leaving 7 bases of the junction unmatched. CDR3 length: 16 amino acids. CDR3 sequence reads: CASSFGQGRINYGYTF. CDR3 DNA: TGTGCCAGCAGCTTCGGACAGGGCAGAATTAACTATGGCTACACCTTC.